The clone carrying this T cell receptor beta chain was picked up one time. The antigen is not known. A read error may produce the germline difference seen at one junction end. The authors built TCR beta libraries using iRepertoire HTBI primers and Arm-PCR of CDR3 regions. As processed by the authors: Samples collectively showed around 56 TRBV and more than 12 TRBJ segments. TCRdb reprocessed the multiplex PCR reads via MiXCR and lists one record per CDR3 protein. The V and J calls reflect TCRdb's pipeline rather than the authors' work. The data contain roughly 500,000 distinct CDR3 sequences, roughly a fifth of them seen just once; the ten biggest clones take up roughly 7.7%. Time point given: persistent/refractory GD, antithyroid drugs over 5 years with positive TRAb. Preparation of the TCR library used RNA extracted from PBMCs. As collected, the peripheral blood samples measured 7 to 9.5 milliliters each and went into EDTA tubes.

This entry belongs to a study of regulatory T cells in long-lasting Graves disease. The CDR3 spans 16 residues. Germline-derived CDR1 and CDR2 are SEHNR and FQNEAQ (reference sequence). Study-wide points: Repertoires from persistent disease leaned toward TRBV28, TRBJ1-2 and TRBJ2-5.

V is TRBV7-9 and J is TRBJ2-7; 13 nucleotides line up with TRBD2. The clonotype originates from a female donor with Graves disease. Sequencing used peripheral blood mononuclear cells (PBMCs), obtained when the disease was refractory, from a patient treated with antithyroid drugs. The CDR3 region is CANSPPGLAGTYEQYF. The CDR3 DNA is TGTGCCAACAGCCCACCGGGACTAGCGGGAACCTACGAGCAGTACTTC.